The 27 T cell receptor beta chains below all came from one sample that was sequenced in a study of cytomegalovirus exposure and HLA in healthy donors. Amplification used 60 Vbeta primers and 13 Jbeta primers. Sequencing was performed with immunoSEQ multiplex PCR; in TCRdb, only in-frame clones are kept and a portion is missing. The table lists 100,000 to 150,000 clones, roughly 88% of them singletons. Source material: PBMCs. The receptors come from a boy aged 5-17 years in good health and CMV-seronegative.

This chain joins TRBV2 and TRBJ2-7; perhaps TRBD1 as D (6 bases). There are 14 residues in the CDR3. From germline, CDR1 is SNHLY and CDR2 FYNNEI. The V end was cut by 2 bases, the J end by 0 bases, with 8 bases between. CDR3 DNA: TGTGCCAGCAGTGAACAGGGGAGCTCCTACGAGCAGTACTTC. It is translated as CASSEQGSSYEQYF.

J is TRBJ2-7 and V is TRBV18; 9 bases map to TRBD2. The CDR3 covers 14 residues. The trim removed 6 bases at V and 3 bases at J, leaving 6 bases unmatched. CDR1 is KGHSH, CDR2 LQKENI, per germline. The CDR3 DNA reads TGTGCCAGCTCTCCCGGGACTAGCAGCTACGAGCAGTACTTC. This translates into CASSPGTSSYEQYF.

The CDR3 region is CASSFSSGYEQYF. As DNA, the CDR3 is TGTGCCAGCAGCTTTAGCAGTGGCTACGAGCAGTACTTC. The rearrangement links TRBV11-3 to TRBJ2-7, with D unclear. Trimming took off 3 bases at V and 3 bases at J, with 9 bases between the two ends. The CDR3 extends over 13 amino acids. CDR1 is SGHNT and CDR2 is YENEEA in the germline V gene.

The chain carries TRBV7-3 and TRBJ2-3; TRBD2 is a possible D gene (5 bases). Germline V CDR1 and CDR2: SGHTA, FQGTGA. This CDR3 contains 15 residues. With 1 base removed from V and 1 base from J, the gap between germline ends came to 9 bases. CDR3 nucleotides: TGTGCCAGCAGCTTAATCCGGGGAGGCACAGATACGCAGTATTTT. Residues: CASSLIRGGTDTQYF.

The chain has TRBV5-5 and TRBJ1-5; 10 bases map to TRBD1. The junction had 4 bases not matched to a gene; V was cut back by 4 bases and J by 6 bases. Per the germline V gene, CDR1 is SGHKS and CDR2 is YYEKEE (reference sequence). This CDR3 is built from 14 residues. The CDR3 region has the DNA TGTGCCAGCAGCAAAGGGACAGGGGTTCAGCCCCAGCATTTT. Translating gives CASSKGTGVQPQHF.

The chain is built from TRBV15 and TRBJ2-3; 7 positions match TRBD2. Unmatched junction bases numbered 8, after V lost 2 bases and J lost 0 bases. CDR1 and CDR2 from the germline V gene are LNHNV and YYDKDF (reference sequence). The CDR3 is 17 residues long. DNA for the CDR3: TGTGCCACCAGCAGACGGGCGAGCGGGGCGAGCACAGATACGCAGTATTTT. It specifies CATSRRASGASTDTQYF.

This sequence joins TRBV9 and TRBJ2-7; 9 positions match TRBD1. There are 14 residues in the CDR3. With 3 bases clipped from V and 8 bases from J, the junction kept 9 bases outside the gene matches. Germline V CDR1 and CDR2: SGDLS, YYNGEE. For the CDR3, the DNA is TGTGCCAGCAGCGCCGGGACAGGGATGGGGAAGCAGTACTTC. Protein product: CASSAGTGMGKQYF.

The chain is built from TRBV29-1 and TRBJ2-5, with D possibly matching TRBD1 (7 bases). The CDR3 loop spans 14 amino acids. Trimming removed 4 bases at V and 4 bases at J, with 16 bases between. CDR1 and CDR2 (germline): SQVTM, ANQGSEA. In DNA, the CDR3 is TGCAGCGTTGTAGCGTCAGGGGGAGGAGAGACCCAGTACTTC. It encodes CSVVASGGGETQYF.

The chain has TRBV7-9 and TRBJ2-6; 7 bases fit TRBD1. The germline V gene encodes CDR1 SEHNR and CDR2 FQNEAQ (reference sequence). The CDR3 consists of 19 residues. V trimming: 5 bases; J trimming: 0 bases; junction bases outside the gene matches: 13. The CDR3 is CASSSAPGTVFSGANVLTF. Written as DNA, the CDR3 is TGTGCCAGCAGCAGCGCACCCGGGACAGTTTTCTCTGGGGCCAACGTCCTGACTTTC.

CDR3 in DNA: TGTGCCAGCAGCGGGCTCGGGACAGGGGGCACAGATACGCAGTATTTT. As protein: CASSGLGTGGTDTQYF. The chain recombines TRBV9 with TRBJ2-3; 10 bases agree with TRBD1. V dropped 3 bases and J dropped 1; count of bases not matched to a gene: 5. This CDR3 contains 16 residues. Germline CDR1 is SGDLS and CDR2 is YYNGEE. The full variable domain, in which reference TRBV9 and TRBJ2-3 provide the parts outside the CDR3, is DSGVTQTPKHLITATGQRVTLRCSPRSGDLSVYWYQQSLDQGLQFLIQYYNGEERAKGNILERFSAQQFPDLHSELNLSSLELGDSALYFCASSGLGTGGTDTQYFGPGTRLTVL.

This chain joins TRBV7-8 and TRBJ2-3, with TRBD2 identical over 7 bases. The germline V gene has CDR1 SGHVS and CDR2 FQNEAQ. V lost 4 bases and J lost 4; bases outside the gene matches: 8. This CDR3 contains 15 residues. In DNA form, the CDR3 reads TGTGCCAGCAGCTCGGGACTACAGTACCCAGATACGCAGTATTTT. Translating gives CASSSGLQYPDTQYF.

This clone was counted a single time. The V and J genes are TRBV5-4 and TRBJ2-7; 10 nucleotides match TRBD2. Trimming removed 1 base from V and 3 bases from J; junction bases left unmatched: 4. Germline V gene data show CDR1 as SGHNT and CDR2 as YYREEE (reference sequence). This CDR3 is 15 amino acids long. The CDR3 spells CASSLQAGGDYEQYF. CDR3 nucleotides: TGTGCCAGCAGCTTGCAAGCGGGGGGGGACTACGAGCAGTACTTC.

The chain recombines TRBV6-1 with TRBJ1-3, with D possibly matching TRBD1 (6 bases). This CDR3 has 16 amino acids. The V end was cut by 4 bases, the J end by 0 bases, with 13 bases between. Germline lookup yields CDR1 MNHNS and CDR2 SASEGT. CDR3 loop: CASSGQGQVSGNTIYF. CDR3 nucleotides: TGTGCCAGCAGTGGGCAGGGGCAAGTCTCTGGAAACACCATATATTTT.

The CDR3 is CASSLTRGETQYF. In nucleotides, the CDR3 is TGTGCCAGCAGCTTGACACGAGGGGAGACCCAGTACTTC. The gene calls are TRBV7-8 and TRBJ2-5; D is possibly TRBD2 (5 bases). Germline lookup yields CDR1 SGHVS and CDR2 FQNEAQ. V gave up 3 bases and J gave up 5 bases, with 10 bases separating them. The CDR3 runs 13 residues.

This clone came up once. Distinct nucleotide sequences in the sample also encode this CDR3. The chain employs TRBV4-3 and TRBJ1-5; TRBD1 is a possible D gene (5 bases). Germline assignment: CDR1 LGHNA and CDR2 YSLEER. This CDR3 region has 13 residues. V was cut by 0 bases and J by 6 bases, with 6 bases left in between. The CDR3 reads CASSQDRGQPQHF. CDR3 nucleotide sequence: TGCGCCAGCAGCCAAGATAGGGGTCAGCCCCAGCATTTT.

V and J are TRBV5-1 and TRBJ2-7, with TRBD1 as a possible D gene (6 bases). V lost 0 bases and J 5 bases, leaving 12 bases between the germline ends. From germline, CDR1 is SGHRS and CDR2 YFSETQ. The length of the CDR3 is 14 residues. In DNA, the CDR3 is TGCGCCAGCAGCTTGGCCCAGGGGTTCGACGAGCAGTACTTC. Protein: CASSLAQGFDEQYF.

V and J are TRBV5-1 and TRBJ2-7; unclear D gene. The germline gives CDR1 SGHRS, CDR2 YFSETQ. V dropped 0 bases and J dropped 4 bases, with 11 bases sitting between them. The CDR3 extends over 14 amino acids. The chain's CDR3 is CASSLGPVLYEQYF. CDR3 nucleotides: TGCGCCAGCAGCTTGGGTCCCGTTTTATACGAGCAGTACTTC.

For the CDR3, the DNA is TGCAGCGCTGTACCCGGGACAGGCGCCTACGAGCAGTACTTC. Translating it yields CSAVPGTGAYEQYF. The gene calls are TRBV29-1 and TRBJ2-7; 8 nucleotides line up with TRBD1. J was trimmed by 2 bases and V by 7 bases; bases with no gene match: 10. From germline, CDR1 is SQVTM and CDR2 ANQGSEA. The CDR3 extends over 14 amino acids.

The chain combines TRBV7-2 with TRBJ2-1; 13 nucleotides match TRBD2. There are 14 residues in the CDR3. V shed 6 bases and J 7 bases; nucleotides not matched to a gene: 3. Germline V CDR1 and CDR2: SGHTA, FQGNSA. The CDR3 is CASSGLAGVNEQFF. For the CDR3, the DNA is TGTGCCAGCAGTGGACTAGCGGGGGTTAATGAGCAGTTCTTC. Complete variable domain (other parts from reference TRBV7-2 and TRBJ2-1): GAGVSQSPSNKVTEKGKDVELRCDPISGHTALYWYRQSLGQGLEFLIYFQGNSAPDKSGLPSDRFSAERTGGSVSTLTIQRTQQEDSAVYLCASSGLAGVNEQFFGPGTRLTVL.

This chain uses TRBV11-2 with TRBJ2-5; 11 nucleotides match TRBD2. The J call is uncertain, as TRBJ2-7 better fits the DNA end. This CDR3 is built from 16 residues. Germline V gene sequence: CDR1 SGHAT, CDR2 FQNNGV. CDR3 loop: CASSHIAGGRIYEQYF. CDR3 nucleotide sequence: TGTGCCAGCAGCCACATAGCGGGGGGGCGGATCTACGAGCAGTACTTC.

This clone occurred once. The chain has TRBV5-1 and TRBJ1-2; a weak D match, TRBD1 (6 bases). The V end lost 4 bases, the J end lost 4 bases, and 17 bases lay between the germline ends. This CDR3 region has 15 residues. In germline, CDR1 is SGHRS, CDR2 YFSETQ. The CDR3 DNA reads TGCGCCAGCAGCCCGGAAGGGCCAGGGGTCTATGGCTACACCTTC. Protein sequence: CASSPEGPGVYGYTF.

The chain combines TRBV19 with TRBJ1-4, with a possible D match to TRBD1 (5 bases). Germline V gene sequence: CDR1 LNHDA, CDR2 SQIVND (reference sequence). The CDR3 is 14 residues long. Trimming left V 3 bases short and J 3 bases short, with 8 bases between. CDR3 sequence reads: CASSIRDSNEKLFF. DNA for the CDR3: TGTGCCAGTAGTATCAGGGACTCTAATGAAAAACTGTTTTTT.

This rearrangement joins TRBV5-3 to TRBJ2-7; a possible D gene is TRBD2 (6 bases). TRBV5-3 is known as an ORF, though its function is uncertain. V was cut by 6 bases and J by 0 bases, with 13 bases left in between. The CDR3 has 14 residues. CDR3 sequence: CARTERAISYEQYF. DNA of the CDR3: TGTGCCAGAACGGAGCGGGCCATCTCCTACGAGCAGTACTTC.

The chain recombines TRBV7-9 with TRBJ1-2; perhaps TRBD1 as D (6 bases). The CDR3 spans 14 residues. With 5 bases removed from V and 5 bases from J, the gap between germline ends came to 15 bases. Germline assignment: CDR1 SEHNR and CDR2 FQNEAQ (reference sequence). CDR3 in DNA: TGTGCCAGCAGCATTTGGGACACTCGGTATGGCTACACCTTC. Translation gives CASSIWDTRYGYTF.

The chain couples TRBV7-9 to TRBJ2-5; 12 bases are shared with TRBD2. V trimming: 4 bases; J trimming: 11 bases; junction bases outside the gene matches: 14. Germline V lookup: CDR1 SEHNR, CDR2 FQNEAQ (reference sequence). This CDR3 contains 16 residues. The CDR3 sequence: CASSSPGLAGRGEQYF. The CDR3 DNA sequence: TGTGCCAGCAGCTCTCCGGGACTAGCGGGCCGGGGAGAGCAGTACTTC.

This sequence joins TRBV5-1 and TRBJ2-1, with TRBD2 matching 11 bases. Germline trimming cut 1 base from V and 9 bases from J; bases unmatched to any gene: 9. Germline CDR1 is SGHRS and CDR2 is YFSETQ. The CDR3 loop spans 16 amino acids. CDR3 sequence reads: CASSLLASGRSGEQFF. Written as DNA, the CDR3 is TGCGCCAGCAGCTTGCTGGCTAGCGGGAGGTCGGGTGAGCAGTTCTTC.

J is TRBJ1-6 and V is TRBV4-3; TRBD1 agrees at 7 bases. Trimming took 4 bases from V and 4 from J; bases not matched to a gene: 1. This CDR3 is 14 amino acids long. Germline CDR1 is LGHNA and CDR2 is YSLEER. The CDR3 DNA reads TGCGCCAGCAGCCGGGACAGATATAATTCACCCCTCCACTTT. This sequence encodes CASSRDRYNSPLHF.